The 13 T cell receptor beta chains given below trace back to one sample, sequenced in a study of T cells in Graves' hyperthyroidism and ophthalmopathy. TCR beta CDR3 sequences were amplified from RNA transcripts. The primer set for the first-round RT-PCR of the TCR CDR3 was HTBI. TCRdb re-called the multiplex PCR reads with MiXCR, one entry per CDR3 protein. The sample shows approximately 510,000 distinct CDR3 sequences, 20% of them seen only once. Sequenced input: blood. The origin of the receptors is a man aged 18 to 29 with Graves' hyperthyroidism.

This clonotype occurred once. The chain has TRBV6-2 or TRBV6-3 and TRBJ1-2, with D unclear. There are 13 residues in the CDR3. Germline assignment: CDR1 MNHEY and CDR2 SVGEGT. Trimming took 4 bases from V and 5 from J, leaving 11 bases between them. Here the CDR3 reads CASSLHLQYGYTF. CDR3 in DNA: TGTGCCAGCAGTTTACATTTGCAGTATGGCTACACCTTC.

This clonotype has at least ten counts. The rearrangement links TRBV7-9 to TRBJ2-2; D unresolved. The V end was cut by 8 bases, the J end by 7 bases, with 14 bases between. Per germline, CDR1 SEHNR and CDR2 FQNEAQ (reference sequence). This CDR3 comprises 13 residues. CDR3 in DNA: TGTGCCAGCGATGACACCCTCGTCGGGGAGCTGTTTTTT. This translates into CASDDTLVGELFF.

The table lists this clonotype with many counts. The V and J genes are TRBV12-3 or TRBV12-4 and TRBJ2-1; 9 nucleotides align to TRBD1. Trimming removed 6 bases from V and 7 bases from J; junction bases left unmatched: 10. The CDR3 runs 15 residues. The CDR3 DNA reads as TGTGCCAGCAGCCCGCACAGGGGGCAGGAGAATGAGCAGTTCTTC. Protein: CASSPHRGQENEQFF.

The sample holds a few counts of this clonotype. The V and J genes are TRBV2 and TRBJ1-1; D perhaps matches TRBD1 (6 bases). V lost 2 bases and J lost 5, with 18 bases in between. Germline V CDR1 and CDR2: SNHLY, FYNNEI. This CDR3 is 16 amino acids long. In DNA form, the CDR3 reads TGTGCCAGCAGTGAATGGGCAGGGGCTGGAGAAACTGAAGCTTTCTTT. Its translation is CASSEWAGAGETEAFF.

This clonotype has a count of ten or more. This chain links TRBV29-1 with TRBJ1-2; D is ambiguous. The CDR3 has 14 residues. Trimming shortened V by 3 bases and J by 0 bases, and 11 bases separated the two germline ends. CDR1 and CDR2 from the germline V gene are SQVTM and ANQGSEA. The CDR3 protein is CSVDGRQANYGYTF. The CDR3 DNA reads as TGCAGCGTTGATGGACGTCAAGCTAACTATGGCTACACCTTC.

This clonotype was detected once. This chain connects TRBV7-8 to TRBJ2-5; 7 nucleotides align to TRBD2. The CDR3 is made up of 15 amino acids. Germline CDR1 reads SGHVS; CDR2 reads FQNEAQ. J lost 2 bases, V lost 1 base, and 4 bases had no gene match. The CDR3: CASSLGPGLQETQYF. For the CDR3, the DNA is TGTGCCAGCAGCTTAGGGCCGGGACTACAAGAGACCCAGTACTTC.

This clonotype was counted at least ten times. This chain connects TRBV10-2 to TRBJ2-7; D is possibly TRBD1 (6 bases). Trimming removed 6 bases from V and 7 bases from J, with 13 bases in between. The CDR3 contains 12 residues. Germline CDR1 is WSHSY and CDR2 is SAAADI. CDR3 loop: CASSGDRLEQYF. CDR3 coding DNA: TGCGCCAGCAGCGGTGACAGGCTTGAGCAGTACTTC.

This clonotype was found many times. This sequence joins TRBV2 and TRBJ1-1, with D perhaps TRBD1 (5 bases). This CDR3 region has 14 residues. Trimming pared 3 bases from V and 1 base from J, leaving 9 bases between. The germline V gene encodes CDR1 SNHLY and CDR2 FYNNEI. CDR3: CASSEWGKNTEAFF. The CDR3 region has the DNA TGTGCCAGCAGTGAGTGGGGCAAGAACACTGAAGCTTTCTTT.

This clonotype was detected ten times or more. The rearrangement joins TRBV18 to TRBJ2-5; 11 bases fit TRBD2. Germline lookup yields CDR1 KGHSH and CDR2 LQKENI. V lost 2 bases to trimming and J lost 3 bases; unmatched junction nucleotides: 8. This CDR3 region has 17 residues. In nucleotides, the CDR3 is TGTGCCAGCTCACCATCGAGATCTAGCGGGGGGAAAGAGACCCAGTACTTC. Translation: CASSPSRSSGGKETQYF.

This clonotype was detected ten times or more. CDR3 sequence reads: CSARDWDGPLHGYTF. The DNA of the CDR3 is TGCAGTGCTAGAGACTGGGACGGACCGCTCCATGGCTACACCTTC. The gene calls are TRBV20-1 and TRBJ1-2; tentative D call: TRBD1 (5 bases). Germline-derived CDR1 and CDR2 are DFQATT and SNEGSKA (reference sequence). V lost 0 bases, J lost 6 bases, and 17 bases lay in between. CDR3 size: 15 residues.

In this sample, this clonotype turned up many times. DNA for the CDR3: TGCGCCAGCAGCCAAGTTGGTCGGGGGAGGGAGACCCAGTACTTC. Translation gives CASSQVGRGRETQYF. The chain links TRBV4-1 to TRBJ2-5; possibly TRBD2 for D (6 bases). The germline V gene encodes CDR1 MGHRA and CDR2 YSYEKL. V was clipped by 1 base and J by 5 bases, with 14 bases between them. This CDR3 region has 15 residues.

This clonotype was seen at least ten times. V and J are TRBV12-3 or TRBV12-4 and TRBJ2-5; 7 bases map to TRBD2. The CDR3 is 15 residues long. The V and J ends lost 4 bases and 4 bases, in that order; junction bases with no gene match: 9. CDR3 in amino acids: CASSYQLRTRETQYF. For the CDR3, the DNA is TGTGCCAGCAGTTACCAACTTCGGACTAGAGAGACCCAGTACTTC.

This clonotype was picked up many times. The chain uses TRBV6-5 and TRBJ1-2; tentatively, D is TRBD1 (6 bases). Germline V gives CDR1 MNHEY, CDR2 SVGAGI. The V end was cut by 6 bases, the J end by 5 bases, with 19 bases between. The CDR3 contains 15 residues. Here the CDR3 reads CASSGSDSIHYGYTF. The CDR3 nucleotides are TGTGCCAGCAGCGGATCGGACAGCATTCATTATGGCTACACCTTC.